This record concerns one TCR beta chain sequence. It has no known antigen specificity. Base qualities are not provided; no much larger clone lies one nucleotide away. The sample belongs to a study of blood T cells in healthy people across ages (dated by TCRdb to the mid-2010s). About the full investigation: In model experiments, template switching captured roughly one uniquely barcoded TCR beta cDNA molecule for every two T cells. Donors were grouped into four age groups: young (average 16 years), middle-aged (around 39), aged (around 60) and long-lived (less than 85). Age-related changes in TCR beta repertoire diversity were measured in the study by deep sequencing normalized with unique cDNA molecular identifiers. Two additional independent replicas of 1 million unique cDNA reads from the same blood draw were analyzed for two donors (one aged 18 to 30 and one aged 80 or older). To avoid experimental bias, donors of different ages were randomly spread across the sequencing lanes.

Library preparation was by 5' RACE. The sequencer was an Illumina HiSeq 2500. The second PCR ran for about 6 to 11 cycles and used a J-beta primer mix along with a sample-barcoded 5' primer. A unique molecular identifier was introduced onto each TCR beta cDNA molecule by a template-switch 5' adaptor carrying 12 random nucleotides. Each sample yielded at least 2.5 million CDR3-containing paired-end reads. The Mint cDNA synthesis kit, primed by a TRBC-specific oligonucleotide, was used to synthesize first-strand cDNA from all RNA. Following uracil-DNA glycosylase treatment, a first 18-cycle PCR with universal primers M1SS and BC2_uni_R was performed on all cDNA. In the authors' own workflow: For normalization, 1 million high-quality reads, each with a distinct molecular identifier, were randomly selected from each sample. Reads with shared molecular identifiers were discarded instead of being binned into consensus sequences. MiTCR, run with a Q25 quality threshold and the strictest error-elimination algorithm, handled CDR3 identification, clonotype clustering and error correction. A nonparametric unseen species model with Euler transformation was used to estimate lower-bound total TCR beta diversity. In TCRdb, the public reads were trimmed at Q25 with fastp and aligned with MiXCR, with productive beta chains retained. CDR3 protein sequences are deduplicated, and each keeps its most common genes and DNA. The V and J calls reflect TCRdb's pipeline rather than the authors' work. Within this sample are about 760,000 distinct CDR3 sequences, with more than 55% of them counted one time only. The ten biggest clones cover about 26% of the sample.

The roughly 39 donors, aged about 6 to 100 years, were systemically healthy Caucasian individuals from Russia. About 10 milliliters of peripheral blood were collected from each donor into EDTA-treated Vacutainer tubes. Ficoll-Paque density-gradient centrifugation was used to isolate PBMCs, with at least 6.5 million per sample. Trizol reagent was used to extract total RNA from PBMCs, with at least 5 micrograms per sample. For every donor, an aliquot of PBMCs went through flow cytometry to measure the percentages of naive CD45RAhigh/CD27high T cells. The investigation overall reported the following: As age increased, observed TCR beta diversity per million T cells dropped in a roughly linear way, and a significant reduction was already evident by age roughly 36. The long-lived group showed more naive CD4+ T cells, fewer expanded clones and increased TCR diversity than the aged group, suggesting age selection. Observed TCR beta diversity correlated strongly with the percentage of naive T cells measured by flow cytometry. The CMV infection status of donors was not known, potentially confounding age-related changes in expanded clonotypes. Estimates of total diversity from one million sequenced T cells were regarded as lower bounds and underestimates. Because profiling used bulk unsorted PBMCs, naive and antigen-experienced compartments could not be compared conclusively.

Taken from the germline V gene, the CDR1 and CDR2 loops are LGHNA and YSLEER. Germline trimming amounts to 3 bases on V and 10 bases on J, with 9 as the count of junction bases outside the gene matches. There are 15 amino acids in the CDR3, from cysteine to phenylalanine inclusive. Only the CDR3 region is kept as DNA, spanning 45 bases read in frame from base 1. The sequencing sample was made of blood. The sequence came from a man between 35 and 55 years old in good health. Recombination joined TRBV4-3 with TRBJ2-1; 10 junctional bases match TRBD2. This receptor carries the CDR3 CASSQRLAGVWEQFF. The DNA reads as follows: TGCGCCAGCAGCCAGAGGCTAGCGGGAGTTTGGGAGCAGTTCTTC.